This T cell receptor (beta chain) was documented in a study of blood T cells in healthy people across ages. Study-wide results and limits: Compared with aged donors, long-lived donors showed fewer expanded clones, suggesting selection. Since the PBMCs were unsorted, naive and antigen-experienced cells could not be conclusively compared.

Trimming stripped 5 bases from V and 2 bases from J, with 16 bases between. CDR3 size: 16 residues. Germline CDR1 and CDR2: LNHDA and SQIVND (reference sequence). With a J-beta primer mix and a sample-barcoded 5' primer, a second PCR ran about 6 to 11 cycles. TCRdb recomputed calls from the 5' RACE reads with MiXCR, one row per CDR3 protein. Among about 1,800,000 distinct CDR3 sequences listed, 28% were seen once. Points on this clonotype: Antigen unknown.

The V gene is TRBV19, the J gene TRBJ2-1, with a weak D call TRBD1 (6 bases). This clonotype originated in a woman younger than 45 in good health. The source material was blood. DNA for the CDR3: TGTGCCAGTAGTGGGGACATCCCGACTGCCTACAATGAGCAGTTCTTC. This codes for CASSGDIPTAYNEQFF.